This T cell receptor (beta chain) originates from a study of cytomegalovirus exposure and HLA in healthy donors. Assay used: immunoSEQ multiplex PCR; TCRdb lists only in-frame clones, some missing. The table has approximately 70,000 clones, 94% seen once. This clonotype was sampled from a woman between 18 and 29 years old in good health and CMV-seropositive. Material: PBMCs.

The CDR3 DNA is TGTGCCAGCAGCTCTAGCGGGGGTCACAATGAGCAGTTCTTC. Protein sequence: CASSSSGGHNEQFF. This chain connects TRBV7-9 to TRBJ2-1, with 10 bases fitting TRBD2. The CDR3 extends over 14 amino acids. Germline V gene lookup returns CDR1 SEHNR and CDR2 FQNEAQ (reference sequence). V lost 4 bases and J lost 5; bases outside the gene matches: 2.